The 10 T cell receptor beta chains listed next were all sequenced from one sample in a study of cytomegalovirus exposure and HLA in healthy donors. PCR employed 60 Vbeta and 13 Jbeta primers. Sequenced by immunoSEQ multiplex PCR; TCRdb stores in-frame clones only, minus some. The table shows 35,000 to 45,000 clones, with around half occurring only once. The sample taken for sequencing was PBMCs. The receptors come from a human donor in good health.

The rearrangement uses TRBV5-1 and TRBJ1-1; 8 nucleotides align to TRBD1. CDR1 and CDR2 (germline): SGHRS, YFSETQ. After removal of 5 bases from V and 3 bases from J, the junction contained 6 bases not matched to a gene. The CDR3 is 14 residues long. The CDR3 bases are TGCGCCAGCAGATTCGAACAGGGGGACACTGAAGCTTTCTTT. It specifies CASRFEQGDTEAFF. Drawing the rest from reference TRBV5-1 and TRBJ1-1, the complete variable domain is KAGVTQTPRYLIKTRGQQVTLSCSPISGHRSVSWYQQTPGQGLQFLFEYFSETQRNKGNFPGRFSGRQFSNSRSEMNVSTLELGDSALYLCASRFEQGDTEAFFGQGTRLTVV.

For the CDR3, the DNA is TGTGCCAGCAGACAAAGCCGTTTGGCGGGGTCCCAAGAGACCCAGTACTTC. Amino acid sequence: CASRQSRLAGSQETQYF. The chain combines TRBV5-6 with TRBJ2-5, with TRBD2 as a possible D gene (6 bases). The V end was cut by 5 bases, the J end by 1 base, with 21 bases between. Germline V CDR1 and CDR2: SGHDT, YYEEEE. The CDR3 is 17 amino acids. Using reference TRBV5-6 and TRBJ2-5 for the parts outside the CDR3, the full variable domain is DAGVTQSPTHLIKTRGQQVTLRCSPKSGHDTVSWYQQALGQGPQFIFQYYEEEERQRGNFPDRFSGHQFPNYSSELNVNALLLGDSALYLCASRQSRLAGSQETQYFGPGTRLLVL.

The chain carries TRBV5-4 and TRBJ1-1; no definite D call. Germline V CDR1 and CDR2: SGHNT, YYREEE (reference sequence). Trimming took off 2 bases at V and 2 bases at J, with 7 bases between the two ends. The CDR3 has 13 residues. In DNA form, the CDR3 reads TGTGCCAGCAGCTTAGAGGGAAACACTGAAGCTTTCTTT. It translates to CASSLEGNTEAFF.

J is TRBJ2-1 and V is TRBV11-2, with 10 nucleotides matching TRBD2. Germline V CDR1 and CDR2: SGHAT, FQNNGV. This CDR3 has 15 amino acids. V lost 1 base, J lost 8 bases, and 5 bases stayed unmatched. The CDR3, as DNA: TGTGCCAGCAGCTTAGCTAGCGGGAGTACCTATGAGCAGTTCTTC. It is translated as CASSLASGSTYEQFF. The whole variable domain, remainder taken from reference TRBV11-2 and TRBJ2-1, is EAGVAQSPRYKIIEKRQSVAFWCNPISGHATLYWYQQILGQGPKLLIQFQNNGVVDDSQLPKDRFSAERLKGVDSTLKIQPAKLEDSAVYLCASSLASGSTYEQFFGPGTRLTVL.

About this clone itself: A read error may account for a junction end that differs from germline. This chain uses TRBV6-4 with TRBJ1-3; perhaps TRBD1 as D (5 bases). The CDR3 is 15 amino acids. The V gene's germline CDR1 is MRHNA and CDR2 SNTAGT. The CDR3, as DNA: TGTGCCAGCAGTGACTCTAACAGGCCTGGAAACACCGTATATTTT. It translates to CASSDSNRPGNTVYF.

This clone was seen a few times. The V and J genes are TRBV18 and TRBJ1-5; the match to TRBD1 covers 11 bases. J gave up 7 bases and V 6 bases, and 14 bases lay outside the gene matches. Germline assignment: CDR1 KGHSH and CDR2 LQKENI. This CDR3 contains 17 residues. In DNA form, the CDR3 reads TGTGCCAGCTCGAGCGGGACAGGGGGATTGGGGAGGCAGCCCCAGCATTTT. This codes for CASSSGTGGLGRQPQHF.

The chain has TRBV5-5 and TRBJ2-7; D possibly corresponds to TRBD1 (6 bases). Trimming took 1 base from V and 3 from J, leaving 14 bases between them. Germline assignment: CDR1 SGHKS and CDR2 YYEKEE (reference sequence). This CDR3 region has 15 residues. The CDR3 bases are TGTGCCAGCAGCTTGTACGCAGGGGCCATCTACGAGCAGTACTTC. As protein: CASSLYAGAIYEQYF.

The rearrangement joins TRBV6-5 to TRBJ1-2; D gene unclear. The CDR3 length is 15 residues. V shed 0 bases and J shed 4 bases, with 12 bases lying between them. CDR1 is MNHEY, CDR2 SVGAGI, per germline. CDR3 bases: TGTGCCAGCAGTTACTCCGGGGTTGTCGGCTATGGCTACACCTTC. Translating gives CASSYSGVVGYGYTF.

This chain connects TRBV19 to TRBJ1-5, with D perhaps TRBD1 (5 bases). Looked up from germline, CDR1 is LNHDA and CDR2 is SQIVND (reference sequence). This CDR3 contains 13 residues. The V end was cut by 5 bases, the J end by 4 bases, with 9 bases between. The CDR3, as DNA: TGTGCCAGTAGTGGGGACTTTAATCAGCCCCAGCATTTT. Its protein is CASSGDFNQPQHF. The whole variable domain, filled in from reference TRBV19 and TRBJ1-5, reads DGGITQSPKYLFRKEGQNVTLSCEQNLNHDAMYWYRQDPGQGLRLIYYSQIVNDFQKGDIAEGYSVSREKKESFPLTVTSAQKNPTAFYLCASSGDFNQPQHFGDGTRLSIL.

The chain links TRBV2 to TRBJ1-5; no clear D gene. CDR1 and CDR2 (germline): SNHLY, FYNNEI. CDR3 length equals 15 residues. The V end was cut by 1 base, the J end by 2 bases, with 9 bases between. The CDR3 protein is CASSEGPRGNQPQHF. The CDR3 coding sequence is TGTGCCAGCAGTGAAGGACCCCGGGGCAATCAGCCCCAGCATTTT. Drawing the rest from reference TRBV2 and TRBJ1-5, the complete variable domain is EPEVTQTPSHQVTQMGQEVILRCVPISNHLYFYWYRQILGQKVEFLVSFYNNEISEKSEIFDDQFSVERPDGSNFTLKIRSTKLEDSAMYFCASSEGPRGNQPQHFGDGTRLSIL.